This is a list of T cell receptor beta chains from one sample in a study of shared clonotypes between healthy human individuals. Profiled with immunoSEQ multiplex PCR; TCRdb holds only in-frame clones, not every one. The profile covers roughly 2.1 million clones, with about 93% appearing a single time and 1.5% to 2% taken by the ten largest. The sample consisted of naive CD8+ T cells from PBMCs. These receptors all stem from a man between 18 and 35 years old in good health. Some clones in this sample may be carry-over from other donors' samples. Both conserved end residues are part of each CDR3. A D gene is named only where the DNA matches it firmly. Clone size is not always given. Where it is, it says once, few, many or a class for expanded clones.

d_call j_call v_call clone_size cdr3_aa cdr3_nt
- TRBJ2-3 TRBV7-9 - CASSFPQDTQYF TGTGCCAGCAGCTTTCCACAAGATACGCAGTATTTT
- TRBJ2-7 TRBV2 - CASSSLADSYEQYF TGTGCCAGCAGTTCCTTAGCGGACTCCTACGAGCAGTACTTC
- TRBJ1-5 TRBV7-2 - CASSFILGSNQPQHF TGTGCCAGCAGCTTCATTTTGGGTAGCAATCAGCCCCAGCATTTT
- TRBJ2-2 TRBV4-1 - CASSDGAGELFF TGCGCCAGCAGCGACGGGGCCGGGGAGCTGTTTTTT
- TRBJ2-7 TRBV7-9 - CASSLLNRSSYEQYF TGTGCCAGCAGCTTACTCAACAGGAGCTCCTACGAGCAGTACTTC
TRBD1 TRBJ1-2 TRBV2 - CASRPGQNYGYTF TGTGCCAGCAGACCGGGACAGAACTATGGCTACACCTTC
TRBD2 TRBJ2-7 TRBV5-1 - CASSLGILAEPYEQYF TGCGCCAGCAGCTTAGGGATCCTAGCGGAGCCATACGAGCAGTACTTC
TRBD2 TRBJ2-7 TRBV28 - CASRRPGLAYEQYF TGTGCCAGCAGACGACCGGGACTAGCCTACGAGCAGTACTTC
TRBD1 TRBJ1-3 TRBV6-5 - CASSRQGRGNTIYF TGTGCCAGCAGTCGACAGGGCCGAGGAAACACCATATATTTT
- TRBJ2-5 TRBV27 - CASSPDRSGETQYF TGTGCCAGCAGCCCAGACAGGTCGGGCGAGACCCAGTACTTC
TRBD2 TRBJ2-3 TRBV9 - CASSDPRLAGESDTQYF TGTGCCAGCAGCGACCCCCGACTAGCGGGAGAATCAGATACGCAGTATTTT
TRBD1 TRBJ2-2 TRBV28 - CATTPGQGETGELFF TGTGCCACCACGCCCGGACAGGGGGAGACCGGGGAGCTGTTTTTT
TRBD1 TRBJ2-3 TRBV27 - CARGQDTDTQYF TGTGCCAGAGGACAGGACACAGATACGCAGTATTTT
- TRBJ2-7 TRBV29-1 - CSVEDSGVYEQYF TGCAGCGTTGAAGACTCAGGGGTCTACGAGCAGTACTTC
TRBD1 TRBJ2-2 TRBV28 - CASSPGPGQGETGELFF TGTGCCAGCAGTCCTGGACCGGGACAGGGCGAAACCGGGGAGCTGTTTTTT
TRBD1 TRBJ2-7 TRBV28 - CASSSFGQGAWEQYF TGTGCCAGCAGTTCCTTCGGACAGGGTGCTTGGGAGCAGTACTTC
- TRBJ1-3 TRBV11-2 - CASSLEAASSGNTIYF TGTGCCAGCAGCTTAGAGGCCGCGAGCTCTGGAAACACCATATATTTT
- TRBJ1-2 TRBV27 - CASSLGGIYGYTF TGTGCCAGCAGTTTAGGCGGGATCTATGGCTACACCTTC
TRBD2 TRBJ2-2 TRBV4-1 few CASSQDPSGRGTGELFF TGCGCCAGCAGCCAAGATCCCAGCGGGAGAGGAACCGGGGAGCTGTTTTTT
TRBD2 TRBJ2-1 TRBV27 - CASSLRRVSSGRRGCNEQFF TGTGCCAGCAGTTTAAGGCGGGTGTCTAGCGGGAGGAGGGGGTGCAATGAGCAGTTCTTC
TRBD1 TRBJ1-2 TRBV15 - CATSGNRGDGYTF TGTGCCACCAGCGGAAACAGGGGGGATGGCTACACCTTC
TRBD2 TRBJ2-1 TRBV7-3 - CASGTSGSPDEQFF TGTGCCAGCGGAACTAGCGGGAGTCCCGATGAGCAGTTCTTC
- TRBJ2-1 TRBV9 - CASSVVQGPYNEQFF TGTGCCAGCAGCGTAGTTCAGGGACCCTACAATGAGCAGTTCTTC
TRBD1 TRBJ2-5 TRBV9 - CASSVRPGTGGPQETQYF TGTGCCAGCAGCGTCCGACCTGGGACAGGGGGCCCCCAAGAGACCCAGTACTTC
- TRBJ2-1 TRBV27 - CASVGAGIVHNEQFF TGTGCCAGCGTGGGGGCGGGAATAGTTCACAATGAGCAGTTCTTC
- TRBJ2-7 TRBV11-1 - CASSIKDTYYEQYF TGTGCCAGCAGCATAAAGGACACCTACTACGAGCAGTACTTC
- TRBJ2-7 TRBV13 - CASSLVGNSYEQYF TGTGCCAGCAGCTTAGTCGGGAATAGCTACGAGCAGTACTTC
- TRBJ1-5 TRBV6-1 - CASSELVRAAQPQHF TGTGCCAGCAGTGAATTAGTCCGGGCTGCTCAGCCCCAGCATTTT
- TRBJ2-7 TRBV29-1 - CSVRGGNSYEQYF TGCAGCGTCAGGGGAGGGAACTCCTACGAGCAGTACTTC
TRBD2 TRBJ2-7 TRBV4-2 - CASSPSNSGNPYEQYF TGTGCCAGCAGCCCGAGCAATAGCGGGAACCCTTACGAGCAGTACTTC
- TRBJ1-2 TRBV29-1 - CSVRGPYGYTF TGCAGCGTTCGAGGCCCCTATGGCTACACCTTC
- TRBJ1-2 TRBV19 - CASSRRPDGYTF TGTGCCAGTAGTAGGCGGCCGGATGGCTACACCTTC
- TRBJ2-2 TRBV25-1 - CASSESWGENTGELFF TGTGCCAGCAGTGAATCGTGGGGGGAGAACACCGGGGAGCTGTTTTTT
- TRBJ2-1 TRBV5-1 - CASRGNEQFF TGCGCCAGCAGAGGCAATGAGCAGTTCTTC
TRBD1 TRBJ1-1 TRBV7-9 - CASRAGTANFMNTEAFF TGTGCCAGCAGGGCCGGGACAGCTAACTTCATGAACACTGAAGCTTTCTTT
TRBD2 TRBJ2-1 TRBV11-2 - CASSLGGSGRHRYNEQFF TGTGCCAGCAGCTTAGGGGGTAGCGGGAGGCACCGTTACAATGAGCAGTTCTTC
- TRBJ2-7 TRBV27 - CASSPSSGGVSYEQYF TGTGCCAGCAGTCCTTCTTCGGGTGGAGTATCCTACGAGCAGTACTTC
- TRBJ1-4 TRBV5-1 - CASSTGPRGEKLFF TGCGCCAGCAGCACGGGACCTAGGGGTGAAAAACTGTTTTTT
- TRBJ2-7 TRBV5-4 - CASSLGGGYEQYF TGTGCCAGCAGCTTAGGAGGGGGCTACGAGCAGTACTTC
- TRBJ2-1 TRBV5-6 - CASSPQGYNEQFF TGTGCCAGCAGCCCCCAGGGATACAATGAGCAGTTCTTC
TRBD2 TRBJ2-7 TRBV4-3 - CASSQDPFASGRAKEQYF TGCGCCAGCAGCCAAGATCCCTTCGCTAGCGGGAGGGCCAAAGAGCAGTACTTC
- TRBJ2-1 TRBV2 - CASSPFSNEQFF TGTGCCAGCAGCCCGTTCAGCAATGAGCAGTTCTTC
TRBD1 TRBJ1-2 TRBV19 - CASSPRDSLYGYTF TGTGCCAGTAGTCCCCGGGACAGCCTCTATGGCTACACCTTC
TRBD2 TRBJ2-5 TRBV7-9 - CASSPPLAGGPQETQYF TGTGCCAGCAGCCCCCCCCTAGCGGGAGGCCCCCAAGAGACCCAGTACTTC
TRBD2 TRBJ2-2 TRBV19 - CASSIVAGATGELFF TGTGCCAGTAGTATAGTAGCGGGAGCTACCGGGGAGCTGTTTTTT
- TRBJ2-3 TRBV27 - CASSPRTNTDTQYF TGTGCCAGCAGTCCTCGGACTAACACAGATACGCAGTATTTT
- TRBJ2-3 TRBV30 - CAWIGGSRGGDTQYF TGTGCCTGGATTGGCGGTAGCAGGGGAGGAGATACGCAGTATTTT
TRBD2 TRBJ2-3 TRBV5-4 once CASSPGLGGIDTQYF TGTGCCAGCAGCCCGGGATTGGGGGGGATAGATACGCAGTATTTT
TRBD2 TRBJ2-1 TRBV7-8 few CASTRAGDWDNEQFF TGTGCCAGCACGAGGGCGGGAGATTGGGACAATGAGCAGTTCTTC
- TRBJ2-2 TRBV2 once CASSGRGPTAGELFF TGTGCCAGCAGTGGACGGGGCCCGACTGCCGGGGAGCTGTTTTTT
TRBD1 TRBJ2-7 TRBV28 - CASVAGDRGYFYEQYF TGTGCCAGCGTGGCCGGGGACAGGGGGTACTTCTACGAGCAGTACTTC
- TRBJ2-7 TRBV4-2 - CASSQTGTSTEQYF TGTGCCAGCAGCCAAACCGGGACATCTACCGAGCAGTACTTC
- TRBJ2-1 TRBV4-1 few CASSQRFGTEQFF TGCGCCAGCAGCCAACGGTTCGGGACCGAGCAGTTCTTC
TRBD2 TRBJ2-1 TRBV28 - CASSKRDSYNEQFF TGTGCCAGCTCAAAGCGGGACTCCTACAATGAGCAGTTCTTC
TRBD2 TRBJ2-7 TRBV6-6 - CASSYVLGLAHEQYF TGTGCCAGCAGTTACGTGTTAGGACTAGCTCACGAGCAGTACTTC